These T cell receptor beta chains were read from a single sample in a study of blood T cell repertoires in COVID-19. Sequencing was performed with immunoSEQ multiplex PCR; in TCRdb, only in-frame clones are kept and a portion is missing. The sample has a few hundred thousand clones; over 75% are singletons. Sequenced material: PBMCs or T cells enriched from blood (not recorded which). The receptors come from a woman aged 30 to 39 who had recovered from COVID-19. Both conserved end residues are part of each CDR3. D genes are given only for firm matches. The size of a clone is reported for some rows only, either as once, few or many, or as a class for expanded clones.

d_gene	v_gene	abundance	j_gene	len	CDR3aa	CDR3nt
-	TRBV30	-	TRBJ1-2	12	CAWQGPNYGYTF	TGTGCCTGGCAGGGCCCCAACTATGGCTACACCTTC
TRBD2	TRBV9	-	TRBJ2-5	15	CASSGGGAIQETQYF	TGTGCCAGCAGCGGGGGAGGGGCTATCCAAGAGACCCAGTACTTC
-	TRBV7-2	-	TRBJ1-1	18	CASSLFMGRSMWNTEAFF	TGTGCCAGCAGCTTATTTATGGGGCGTTCGATGTGGAACACTGAAGCTTTCTTT
-	TRBV5-1	-	TRBJ1-1	15	CASSLASAGARDTFF	TGCGCCAGCAGCTTGGCCTCGGCAGGGGCCAGGGATACTTTCTTT
TRBD2	TRBV6-5	-	TRBJ2-1	13	CASSYGGSSEQFF	TGTGCCAGCAGTTACGGCGGGAGTAGTGAGCAGTTCTTC
-	TRBV2	-	TRBJ2-2	12	CASSVDTGELFF	TGTGCCAGCAGTGTAGACACCGGGGAGCTGTTTTTT
-	TRBV6-6	-	TRBJ1-2	13	CASSFSGDYGYTF	TGTGCCAGCAGTTTCAGCGGGGACTATGGCTACACCTTC
TRBD1	TRBV10-3	-	TRBJ1-2	13	CAISRTGRDGYTF	TGTGCCATCAGTCGGACAGGGAGGGATGGCTACACCTTC
-	TRBV6-5	-	TRBJ1-5	13	CASSIKRNQPQHF	TGTGCCAGCAGTATAAAGAGGAATCAGCCCCAGCATTTT
-	TRBV4-1	-	TRBJ1-4	14	CASSHDQGREKLFF	TGCGCCAGCAGCCATGACCAGGGTCGTGAAAAACTGTTTTTT
-	TRBV7-2	-	TRBJ2-5	12	CASSWLQETQYF	TGTGCCAGCAGCTGGCTCCAAGAGACCCAGTACTTC
TRBD2	TRBV7-2	-	TRBJ2-3	16	CASSLLGSGSSDTQYF	TGTGCCAGCAGCTTATTGGGTAGCGGGTCGTCAGATACGCAGTATTTT
TRBD1	TRBV19	-	TRBJ1-2	16	CASSTDRVRLTLGYTF	TGTGCCAGTAGTACCGACAGGGTGAGGCTGACGCTCGGCTACACCTTC
-	TRBV24-1	-	TRBJ2-7	14	CATGAGAGAYEQYF	TGTGCCACCGGGGCCGGGGCAGGGGCCTACGAGCAGTACTTC
-	TRBV15	-	TRBJ1-1	13	CATSRAGNTEAFF	TGTGCCACCAGCAGAGCGGGGAACACTGAAGCTTTCTTT
TRBD1	TRBV30	-	TRBJ2-7	13	CAWSRDRGYEQYF	TGTGCCTGGTCCCGGGACAGGGGATACGAGCAGTACTTC
-	TRBV7-8	-	TRBJ1-1	15	CASSFKAGSNTEAFF	TGTGCCAGCAGCTTTAAGGCGGGGTCGAACACTGAAGCTTTCTTT
TRBD2	TRBV6-2/TRBV6-3	-	TRBJ2-1	18	CASSYSRSSGLSYNEQFF	TGTGCCAGCAGTTACTCGAGGTCTAGCGGGTTATCCTACAATGAGCAGTTCTTC
TRBD1	TRBV28	-	TRBJ1-1	14	CASAIDTGGIGAFF	TGTGCCAGCGCTATCGATACAGGGGGCATAGGAGCTTTCTTT
-	TRBV5-5	-	TRBJ1-2	14	CASSFGGANYGYTF	TGTGCCAGCAGCTTTGGGGGGGCTAACTATGGCTACACCTTC
TRBD2	TRBV7-3	-	TRBJ2-2	16	CASSQPGGRGTGELFF	TGTGCCAGCAGCCAACCTGGCGGGAGGGGTACCGGGGAGCTGTTTTTT
-	TRBV6-1	-	TRBJ2-1	20	CASSEGVVMWGMEISNEQFF	TGTGCCAGCAGTGAAGGTGTGGTGATGTGGGGCATGGAAATATCCAATGAGCAGTTCTTC
-	TRBV9	-	TRBJ2-7	15	CASSVGGQVTYEQYF	TGTGCCAGCAGCGTAGGTGGGCAGGTAACCTACGAGCAGTACTTC
TRBD2	TRBV10-2	-	TRBJ2-3	13	CASKRDFTDTQYF	TGCGCCAGCAAGCGGGACTTCACAGATACGCAGTATTTT
TRBD1	TRBV2	-	TRBJ1-3	14	CASREDRVGNTIYF	TGTGCCAGCAGGGAAGACAGGGTTGGAAACACCATATATTTT
TRBD1	TRBV4-3	-	TRBJ1-2	15	CASSPWTGGGYGYTF	TGCGCCAGCAGCCCATGGACAGGTGGGGGCTATGGCTACACCTTC
-	TRBV24-1	-	TRBJ2-5	13	CATSATGRETQYF	TGTGCCACCAGCGCGACAGGGAGGGAGACCCAGTACTTC
-	TRBV2	once	TRBJ1-1	14	CASSEGTVNTEAFF	TGTGCCAGCAGTGAAGGGACAGTGAACACTGAAGCTTTCTTT
-	TRBV3-1/TRBV3-2	once	TRBJ2-2	14	CASSQVGANGELFF	TGTGCCAGCAGCCAAGTGGGGGCTAACGGGGAGCTGTTTTTT
-	TRBV5-5	-	TRBJ2-7	13	CASSLGSFGEQYF	TGTGCCAGCAGCTTGGGCAGTTTCGGGGAGCAGTACTTC
-	TRBV6-1	-	TRBJ2-5	15	CASSDPMTVLETQYF	TGTGCCAGCAGTGATCCGATGACAGTTTTGGAGACCCAGTACTTC
-	TRBV7-9	-	TRBJ1-4	17	CASSHLADGPAKEKLFF	TGTGCCAGCAGCCACCTAGCTGACGGACCTGCGAAGGAAAAACTGTTTTTT
-	TRBV10-3	-	TRBJ2-5	14	CAISESNLFETQYF	TGTGCCATCAGTGAGTCAAATCTATTTGAGACCCAGTACTTC
-	TRBV3-1/TRBV3-2	-	TRBJ1-2	13	CASSHPDSYGYTF	TGTGCCAGCAGCCACCCGGACAGCTATGGCTACACCTTC
-	TRBV28	-	TRBJ1-2	14	CASSFGRVGYGYTF	TGTGCCAGCAGTTTCGGGAGGGTGGGTTACGGCTACACCTTC
-	TRBV4-2	-	TRBJ1-5	14	CASSQEALDQPQHF	TGTGCCAGCAGCCAAGAAGCACTTGATCAGCCCCAGCATTTT
TRBD1	TRBV27	-	TRBJ2-3	16	CASRGDRGLRSDTQYF	TGTGCCAGCAGGGGGGACAGGGGGCTTCGCTCAGATACGCAGTATTTT
-	TRBV29-1	-	TRBJ2-5	12	CSVEALFGTQYF	TGCAGCGTTGAAGCTCTGTTCGGGACCCAGTACTTC
TRBD1	TRBV18	-	TRBJ2-4	18	CASSPPGGQGVPKNIQYF	TGTGCCAGCTCACCTCCCGGGGGACAGGGCGTTCCCAAAAACATTCAGTACTTC
TRBD1	TRBV4-1	-	TRBJ1-2	13	CASSPQGRNGYTF	TGCGCCAGCAGCCCACAGGGGAGAAATGGCTACACCTTC
TRBD2	TRBV6-5	-	TRBJ2-7	15	CASSSGTSVFYEQYF	TGTGCCAGCAGTTCCGGGACTAGCGTGTTCTACGAGCAGTACTTC
-	TRBV7-9	-	TRBJ2-1	15	CASSLIQGHQDEQFF	TGTGCCAGCAGCTTAATCCAGGGACATCAGGATGAGCAGTTCTTC
TRBD1	TRBV5-8	-	TRBJ2-7	15	CASSRGDRGTLEQYF	TGTGCCAGCAGCCGCGGGGACAGGGGGACCTTGGAGCAGTACTTC
-	TRBV13	-	TRBJ2-7	14	CASSLNSEGYEQYF	TGTGCCAGCAGCTTAAATAGTGAGGGCTACGAGCAGTACTTC
-	TRBV5-1	-	TRBJ1-5	15	CASSLAPGGNQPQHF	TGCGCCAGCAGCTTGGCCCCGGGTGGCAATCAGCCCCAGCATTTT